This TCR beta chain was identified in a study of blood T cell repertoires in COVID-19. The germline V and J ends were trimmed by 3 bases and 5 bases, with 10 bases remaining between them. Looked up from germline, CDR1 is MDHEN and CDR2 is SYDVKM. This CDR3 has 14 amino acids. The assay was immunoSEQ multiplex PCR, and TCRdb's table has in-frame clones only and misses some. The table shows around 77,000 clones, with about 88% occurring only once. What was sequenced was peripheral blood. This TCR was sampled from a woman of 80 years or more with active or convalescent COVID-19. This sequence joins TRBV28 and TRBJ2-2; no definite D call. In DNA form, the CDR3 reads TGTGCCAGCAGTTTGAGTAGTTTTACCGGGGAGCTGTTTTTT. Encoded protein: CASSLSSFTGELFF. Using reference TRBV28 and TRBJ2-2 for the parts outside the CDR3, the full variable domain is DVKVTQSSRYLVKRTGEKVFLECVQDMDHENMFWYRQDPGLGLRLIYFSYDVKMKEKGDIPEGYSVSREKKERFSLILESASTNQTSMYLCASSLSSFTGELFFGEGSRLTVL.